The sequence of this TCR beta chain was determined in a study of T-cell reconstitution after alpha-beta-depleted transplantation in children. Trimming cost V 2 bases and J 0 bases; bases outside gene matches: 2. The CDR3 runs 15 residues. This clonotype came up a few times. Its cognate antigen is unknown. General study results and limits: Newly made T cells mostly supplied T-cell counts and diversity one year after transplant.

The authors prepared the TCRbeta library with unique molecular identifiers. MiXCR was run by TCRdb on the PCR reads, yielding one entry per CDR3 protein. In the table there are around 960,000 distinct CDR3 sequences, about 29% of which are singletons. The source material was PBMCs, mostly from graft donor cells, sampled 360 days after TCRalphabeta/CD19-depleted stem cell transplant. This receptor was identified in a boy younger than two who had a stem cell transplant for SCID, so the T cells may come from the graft donor. V gene TRBV12-3 or TRBV12-4 combines with J gene TRBJ2-3; the match to TRBD1 covers 7 bases. The CDR3 reads CASSLKGQSTDTQYF. For the CDR3, the DNA is TGTGCCAGCAGTTTAAAGGGACAGAGCACAGATACGCAGTATTTT.